The next 19 T cell receptor beta chains were all read from a single sample in a study of OX40 agonist ivuxolimab in advanced cancers. Clones were sequenced by immunoSEQ multiplex PCR, and TCRdb holds only the in-frame ones, with some missing. The data contain some 43,000 clones, roughly 89% of them seen just once; the ten biggest clones take up 9% to 12%. Sequenced material: CD4+ or CD8+ T cells sorted from blood, taken in a trial of the OX40 agonist ivuxolimab. The origin of the receptors is an adult with an advanced solid tumor such as melanoma, head and neck, liver or kidney cancer.

This clone has just one count. This chain links TRBV10-2 with TRBJ1-5, with a tentative D call TRBD1 (5 bases). CDR1 is WSHSY and CDR2 is SAAADI in the germline V gene. This CDR3 comprises 12 residues. Trimming took off 3 bases at V and 7 bases at J, with 7 bases between the two ends. The CDR3 DNA reads TGCGCCAGCAGTGACAGGGAACAGCCCCAGCATTTT. It specifies CASSDREQPQHF.

This chain joins TRBV29-1 and TRBJ2-4; D might be TRBD2 (5 bases). Germline V gene sequence: CDR1 SQVTM, CDR2 ANQGSEA. The CDR3 length is 12 residues. Trimming took 3 bases from V and 3 from J, leaving 6 bases between them. Here the CDR3 DNA reads TGCAGCGTTGATGAGGGCAAAAACATTCAGTACTTC. It is translated as CSVDEGKNIQYF.

The rearrangement uses TRBV5-5 and TRBJ2-7; TRBD2 is a possible D gene (6 bases). The germline CDR1 and CDR2 sequences are SGHKS and YYEKEE (reference sequence). This CDR3 comprises 13 residues. V was trimmed by 7 bases and J by 2 bases, leaving 13 bases between them. CDR3 region: CASRDLNTYEQYF. The CDR3 region has the DNA TGTGCCAGCCGGGACTTGAATACCTACGAGCAGTACTTC.

The rearrangement joins TRBV25-1 to TRBJ1-6; D not resolved. This CDR3 is built from 14 residues. Per germline, CDR1 MGHDK and CDR2 SYGVNS. V shed 2 bases and J shed 10 bases, with 12 bases lying between them. The CDR3 nucleotides are TGTGCCAGCAGTGAACCTTCCTCCGGGTCACCCCTCCACTTT. Protein sequence: CASSEPSSGSPLHF.

This chain links TRBV7-9 with TRBJ1-1, with D hard to call. Germline V gene sequence: CDR1 SEHNR, CDR2 FQNEAQ (reference sequence). The CDR3 is 13 amino acids. V was clipped by 1 base and J by 10 bases, with 13 bases between them. The CDR3 region is CASSLEYWHGAFF. As DNA, the CDR3 is TGTGCCAGCAGCTTAGAGTACTGGCATGGAGCTTTCTTT. The full variable domain, completed using reference TRBV7-9 and TRBJ1-1, is DTGVSQNPRHKITKRGQNVTFRCDPISEHNRLYWYRQTLGQGPEFLTYFQNEAQLEKSRLLSDRFSAERPKGSFSTLEIQRTEQGDSAMYLCASSLEYWHGAFFGQGTRLTVV.

This chain uses TRBV7-2 with TRBJ1-5, with TRBD1 matching 9 bases. Trimming cost V 6 bases and J 5 bases; bases outside gene matches: 5. The CDR3 has 14 residues. Germline values: CDR1 SGHTA, CDR2 FQGNSA. In DNA, the CDR3 is TGTGCCAGCAGTCGGACAGGGGCCGATCAGCCCCAGCATTTT. Translation gives CASSRTGADQPQHF.

The V gene is TRBV7-9, the J gene TRBJ2-7; no clear D gene. The germline V gene has CDR1 SEHNR and CDR2 FQNEAQ (reference sequence). The ends were cut back, 4 bases at V and 2 bases at J, with 9 bases in the middle. This CDR3 region has 13 residues. The CDR3 protein is CASSSETTYEQYF. The CDR3 DNA follows: TGTGCCAGCAGCTCGGAGACAACCTACGAGCAGTACTTC.

The chain links TRBV2 to TRBJ2-1, with 9 bases identical to TRBD2. The ends lost 7 bases at V and 2 bases at J; junction bases unmatched: 3. CDR3 length: 14 residues. The germline V gene encodes CDR1 SNHLY and CDR2 FYNNEI. CDR3 region: CASKQREAYNEQFF. CDR3 in DNA: TGTGCCAGCAAGCAGCGGGAGGCCTACAATGAGCAGTTCTTC.

The V call is TRBV19, the J call TRBJ2-7; a possible D gene is TRBD2 (5 bases). This CDR3 is 15 amino acids long. Germline V gene data show CDR1 as LNHDA and CDR2 as SQIVND (reference sequence). The V end was cut by 1 base, the J end by 2 bases, with 12 bases between. The CDR3 DNA is TGTGCCAGTAGTATAGTGCTAGGACTTCCCTACGAGCAGTACTTC. It codes for CASSIVLGLPYEQYF.

This clone came up once. The V call is TRBV10-3, the J call TRBJ1-2; unclear D gene. Per the germline V gene, CDR1 is ENHRY and CDR2 is SYGVKD. The CDR3 extends over 17 amino acids. The germline V and J ends were trimmed by 4 bases and 0 bases, with 18 bases remaining between them. The chain's CDR3 is CAISGLGRNVPNYGYTF. The CDR3 DNA sequence: TGTGCCATCAGTGGACTGGGTAGGAATGTTCCTAACTATGGCTACACCTTC.

The CDR3 reads CASSDDGGGAAQYF. The CDR3 DNA is TGTGCCAGCAGTGATGATGGCGGGGGGGCGGCGCAGTATTTT. The chain recombines TRBV6-4 with TRBJ2-3, with 9 bases lining up with TRBD2. Trimming took 3 bases from V and 10 from J; bases not matched to a gene: 8. CDR1 and CDR2 from the germline V gene are MRHNA and SNTAGT. The CDR3 extends over 14 amino acids.

The V and J genes are TRBV5-4 and TRBJ2-1, with 10 nucleotides matching TRBD2. V was clipped by 2 bases and J by 10 bases; unmatched bases: 9. CDR1 is SGHNT, CDR2 YYREEE, per germline (reference sequence). This CDR3 is 15 amino acids long. CDR3 DNA: TGTGCCAGCAGCTTCTTAGTAGCGGGAGGTGAGGAGCAGTTCTTC. Protein sequence: CASSFLVAGGEEQFF.

This clone was counted a single time. A read error may account for a junction end that differs from germline. This chain links TRBV7-7 with TRBJ2-3; D possibly matches TRBD1 or TRBD2 (5 bases each). This CDR3 is built from 18 residues. Germline CDR1 reads SSHAT; CDR2 reads FNYEAQ (reference sequence). The CDR3 DNA follows: TGTGCTAGCAGCTTATCTCCGACCGACCTGAGGGGCGCAGATACGCAGTATTTT. Residues: CASSLSPTDLRGADTQYF. Complete variable domain (other parts from reference TRBV7-7 and TRBJ2-3): GAGVSQSPRYKVTKRGQDVTLRCDPISSHATLYWYQQALGQGPEFLTYFNYEAQPDKSGLPSDRFSAERPEGSISTLTIQRTEQRDSAMYRCASSLSPTDLRGADTQYFGPGTRLTVL.

Concerning this clone: One junction end does not reproduce the germline sequence, and a read error may be involved. The genes are TRBV6-5 and TRBJ2-1; the match to TRBD2 covers 7 bases. Germline-derived CDR1 and CDR2 are MNHEY and SVGAGI. The CDR3 has 12 amino acids. Written as DNA, the CDR3 is TGTGCCAGCAGTTACTCGAGGGAGGGCCAAATCTTC. The encoded protein is CASSYSREGQIF.

The CDR3 nucleotides read TGTGCCAGCAGCACGGCACCCTACAATGAGCAGTTCTTC. As protein: CASSTAPYNEQFF. The chain joins TRBV5-6 to TRBJ2-1; D uncertain. Germline lookup yields CDR1 SGHDT and CDR2 YYEEEE. The CDR3 loop spans 13 amino acids. V lost 4 bases and J lost 2, with 7 bases in between.

Points on this clone: Other DNA sequences from this sample encode an identical CDR3 as well. In DNA form, the CDR3 reads TGTGCCAGCAGCCCGACAGGGAACACTGAAGCTTTCTTT. This translates into CASSPTGNTEAFF. The V gene is TRBV7-3, the J gene TRBJ1-1, with D possibly TRBD1 on 6 matching bases. CDR3 length: 13 amino acids. The germline gives CDR1 SGHTA, CDR2 FQGTGA. V lost 5 bases and J lost 1, with 8 bases in between.

The chain uses TRBV5-1 and TRBJ1-2, with 8 positions matching TRBD1. Unmatched junction bases numbered 24, after V lost 4 bases and J lost 4 bases. Germline assignment: CDR1 SGHRS and CDR2 YFSETQ. This CDR3 is built from 20 residues. The CDR3 loop is CASSHKQHGQGFPVSYGYTF. The DNA for the CDR3 is TGCGCCAGCAGCCACAAACAGCACGGACAGGGTTTCCCTGTCAGCTATGGCTACACCTTC.

This chain links TRBV19 with TRBJ2-1; no clear D gene. The CDR3 length is 14 residues. The germline CDR1 and CDR2 sequences are LNHDA and SQIVND (reference sequence). Trimming shortened V by 3 bases and J by 7 bases, and 13 bases separated the two germline ends. CDR3 nucleotides: TGTGCCAGTAGTATCTCCGGGTTGGGAAATGAGCAGTTCTTC. Its translation is CASSISGLGNEQFF.

The J gene is TRBJ2-7, the V gene TRBV19; D uncertain. CDR1 LNHDA and CDR2 SQIVND come from the germline V gene (reference sequence). This CDR3 spans 15 amino acids. V was trimmed by 3 bases and J by 4 bases, leaving 16 bases between them. CDR3 in amino acids: CASSIGPSSGYEQYF. The CDR3 region has the DNA TGTGCCAGTAGTATTGGGCCCTCCTCCGGATACGAGCAGTACTTC.